This record looks at one T cell receptor beta chain sequence and its context. The antigen is undetermined. It was with a sample-barcoded 5' primer and a J-beta primer mix that a second PCR of about 7 to 12 cycles was run. TCRdb re-called the 5' RACE reads with MiXCR, one entry per CDR3 protein. The table includes about 670,000 distinct CDR3 sequences, 40% to 50% detected once. The data belong to a study of blood T cells in healthy people across ages. Study-level results: A greater number of naive CD4+ cells and higher diversity distinguished long-lived donors from aged donors.

Healthy Caucasian individuals from Russia aged about 6 to 100 were enrolled as donors. PBMCs numbering at least 6 million were isolated per sample. Trimming at V came to 7 bases and at J to 1 base, leaving 6 bases not matched to a gene. The CDR3 has 14 amino acids. The sequenced sample consisted of blood. The chain combines TRBV12-3 or TRBV12-4 with TRBJ1-1; 7 bases map to TRBD1. The clonotype comes from a man aged 80 or over in good health. The CDR3 bases are TGTGCCAGCACCGTGACAGGGACGAACACTGAAGCTTTCTTT. It translates to CASTVTGTNTEAFF.